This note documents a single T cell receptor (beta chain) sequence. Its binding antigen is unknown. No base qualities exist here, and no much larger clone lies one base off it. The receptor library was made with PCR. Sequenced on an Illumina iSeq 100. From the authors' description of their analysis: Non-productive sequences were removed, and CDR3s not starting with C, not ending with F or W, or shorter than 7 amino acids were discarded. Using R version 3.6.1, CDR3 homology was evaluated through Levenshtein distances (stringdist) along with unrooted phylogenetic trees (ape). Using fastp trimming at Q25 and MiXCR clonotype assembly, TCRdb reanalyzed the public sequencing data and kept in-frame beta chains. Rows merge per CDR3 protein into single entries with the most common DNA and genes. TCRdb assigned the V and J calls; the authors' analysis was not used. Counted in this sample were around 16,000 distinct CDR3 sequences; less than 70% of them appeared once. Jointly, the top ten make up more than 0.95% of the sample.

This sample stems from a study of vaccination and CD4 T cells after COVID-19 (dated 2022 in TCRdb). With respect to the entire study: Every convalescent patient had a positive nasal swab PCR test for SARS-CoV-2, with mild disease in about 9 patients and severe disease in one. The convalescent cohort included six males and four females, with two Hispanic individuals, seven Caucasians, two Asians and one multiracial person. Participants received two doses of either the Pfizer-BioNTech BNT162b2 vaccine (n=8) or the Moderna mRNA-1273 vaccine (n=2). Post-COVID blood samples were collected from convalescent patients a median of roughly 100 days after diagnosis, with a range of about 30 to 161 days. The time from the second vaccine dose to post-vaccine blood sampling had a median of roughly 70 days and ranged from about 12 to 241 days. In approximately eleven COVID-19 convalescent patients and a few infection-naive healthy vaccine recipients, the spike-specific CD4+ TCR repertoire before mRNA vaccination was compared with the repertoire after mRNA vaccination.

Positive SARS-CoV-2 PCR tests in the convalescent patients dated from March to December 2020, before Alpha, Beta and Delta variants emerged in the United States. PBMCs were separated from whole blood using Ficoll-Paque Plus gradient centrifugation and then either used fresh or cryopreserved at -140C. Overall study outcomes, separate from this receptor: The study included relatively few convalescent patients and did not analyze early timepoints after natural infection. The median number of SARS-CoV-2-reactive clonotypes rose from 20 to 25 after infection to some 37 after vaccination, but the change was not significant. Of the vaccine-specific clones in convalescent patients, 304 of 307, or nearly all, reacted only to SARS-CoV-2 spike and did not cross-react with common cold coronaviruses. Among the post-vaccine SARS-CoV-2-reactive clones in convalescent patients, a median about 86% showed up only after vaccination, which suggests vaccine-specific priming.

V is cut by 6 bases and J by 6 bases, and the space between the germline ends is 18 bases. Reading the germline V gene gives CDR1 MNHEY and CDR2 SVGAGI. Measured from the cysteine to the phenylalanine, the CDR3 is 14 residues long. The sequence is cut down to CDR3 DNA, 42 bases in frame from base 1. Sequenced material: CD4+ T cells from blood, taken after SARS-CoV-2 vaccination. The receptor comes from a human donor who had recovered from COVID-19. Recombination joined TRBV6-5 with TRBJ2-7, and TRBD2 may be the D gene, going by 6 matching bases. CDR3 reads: CASSYGPGTGEQYF. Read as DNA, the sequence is TGTGCCAGCAGCTACGGCCCAGGGACTGGCGAGCAGTACTTC.